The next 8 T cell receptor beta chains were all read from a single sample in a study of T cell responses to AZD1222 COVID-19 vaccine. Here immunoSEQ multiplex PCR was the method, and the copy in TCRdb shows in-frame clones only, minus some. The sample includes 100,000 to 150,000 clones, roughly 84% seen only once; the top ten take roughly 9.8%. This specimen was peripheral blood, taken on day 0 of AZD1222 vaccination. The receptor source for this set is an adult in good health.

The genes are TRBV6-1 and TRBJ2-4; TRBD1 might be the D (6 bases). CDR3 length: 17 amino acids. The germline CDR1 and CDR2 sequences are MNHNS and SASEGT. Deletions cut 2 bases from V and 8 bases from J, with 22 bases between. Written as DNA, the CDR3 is TGTGCCAGCAGTGAAAAATCGGCAGGGGCAACCAGGTACATTCAGTACTTC. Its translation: CASSEKSAGATRYIQYF.

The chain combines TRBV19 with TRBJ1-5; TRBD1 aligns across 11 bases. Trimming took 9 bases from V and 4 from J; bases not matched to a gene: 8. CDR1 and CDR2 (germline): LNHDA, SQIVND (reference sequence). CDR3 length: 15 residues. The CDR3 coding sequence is TGTGCCAGCTACACCGGGACAGGGGGTAATCAGCCCCAGCATTTT. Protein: CASYTGTGGNQPQHF.

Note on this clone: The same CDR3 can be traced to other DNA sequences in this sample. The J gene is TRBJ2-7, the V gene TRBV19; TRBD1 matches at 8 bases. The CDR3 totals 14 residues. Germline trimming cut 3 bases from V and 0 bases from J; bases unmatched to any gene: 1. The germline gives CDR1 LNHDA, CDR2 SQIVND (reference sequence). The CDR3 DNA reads TGTGCCAGTAGTATGGGGACAGGCTCCTACGAGCAGTACTTC. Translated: CASSMGTGSYEQYF.

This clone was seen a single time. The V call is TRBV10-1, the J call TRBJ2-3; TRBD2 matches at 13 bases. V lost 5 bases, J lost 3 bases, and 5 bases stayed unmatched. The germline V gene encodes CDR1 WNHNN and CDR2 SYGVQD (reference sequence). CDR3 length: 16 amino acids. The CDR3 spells CASSTLAGGFTDTQYF. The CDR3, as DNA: TGCGCCAGCAGTACACTAGCGGGAGGGTTTACAGATACGCAGTATTTT.

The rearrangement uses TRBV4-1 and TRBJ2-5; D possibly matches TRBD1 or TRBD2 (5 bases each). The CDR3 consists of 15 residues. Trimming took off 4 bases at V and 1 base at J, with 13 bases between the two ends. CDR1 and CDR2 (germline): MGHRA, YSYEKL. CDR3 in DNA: TGCGCCAGCAGCCCCAGTCGTGGGGGCCAAGAGACCCAGTACTTC. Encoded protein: CASSPSRGGQETQYF.

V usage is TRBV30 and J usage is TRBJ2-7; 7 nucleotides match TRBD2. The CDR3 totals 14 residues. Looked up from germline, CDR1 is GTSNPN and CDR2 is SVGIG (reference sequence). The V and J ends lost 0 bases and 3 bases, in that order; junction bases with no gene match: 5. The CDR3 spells CAWSVKAGNYEQYF. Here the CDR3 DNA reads TGTGCCTGGAGTGTAAAAGCGGGGAACTACGAGCAGTACTTC.

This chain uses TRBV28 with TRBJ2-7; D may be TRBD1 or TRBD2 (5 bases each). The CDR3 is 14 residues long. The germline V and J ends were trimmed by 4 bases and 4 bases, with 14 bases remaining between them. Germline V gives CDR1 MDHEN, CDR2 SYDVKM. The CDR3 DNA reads TGTGCCAGCAGTTCCGGGGCCCTACTGTACGAGCAGTACTTC. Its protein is CASSSGALLYEQYF. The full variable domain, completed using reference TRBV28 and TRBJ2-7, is DVKVTQSSRYLVKRTGEKVFLECVQDMDHENMFWYRQDPGLGLRLIYFSYDVKMKEKGDIPEGYSVSREKKERFSLILESASTNQTSMYLCASSSGALLYEQYFGPGTRLTVT.

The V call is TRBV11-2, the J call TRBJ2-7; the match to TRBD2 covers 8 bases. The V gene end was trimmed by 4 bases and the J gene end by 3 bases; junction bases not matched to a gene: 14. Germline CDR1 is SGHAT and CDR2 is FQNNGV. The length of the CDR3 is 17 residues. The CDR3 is CASSSPRVLAGGYEQYF. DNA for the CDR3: TGTGCCAGCAGCTCTCCAAGAGTTCTAGCGGGTGGCTACGAGCAGTACTTC.